These 23 T cell receptor beta chains came from one sample sequenced in a study of blood T cell repertoires in COVID-19. Assay: immunoSEQ multiplex PCR; the TCRdb copy retains only in-frame clones and omits some. The repertoire consists of roughly 240,000 clones, with approximately 90% occurring once and the leading ten covering 0.85% to 0.95%. The specimen was PBMCs or T cells enriched from blood (not recorded which). The receptors stem from a man aged 50 to 59 who had been exposed to COVID-19.

The gene calls are TRBV7-2 and TRBJ2-5; 13 bases map to TRBD2. V dropped 0 bases and J dropped 5; count of bases not matched to a gene: 6. The V gene's germline CDR1 is SGHTA and CDR2 FQGNSA. CDR3 length equals 17 residues. The CDR3 DNA reads TGTGCCAGCAGCTTAGCCCCACTAGCGGGGGGGAGTGAGACCCAGTACTTC. It specifies CASSLAPLAGGSETQYF.

V is TRBV15 and J is TRBJ2-3; 9 bases map to TRBD2. Germline V lookup: CDR1 LNHNV, CDR2 YYDKDF (reference sequence). Germline trimming cut 0 bases from V and 4 bases from J; bases unmatched to any gene: 5. This CDR3 comprises 16 residues. The CDR3 region has the DNA TGTGCCACCAGCAGAGATCTAGCGGGAAGGGCAGATACGCAGTATTTT. Translating it yields CATSRDLAGRADTQYF.

The chain links TRBV6-2 or TRBV6-3 to TRBJ2-1; TRBD2 agrees at 9 bases. Trimming took 8 bases from V and 5 from J; bases not matched to a gene: 10. The CDR3 totals 15 residues. The germline gives CDR1 MNHEY, CDR2 SVGEGT. As DNA, the CDR3 is TGTGCCAGCGGCCCCGGGACTAGCTACAACAATGAGCAGTTCTTC. Translated: CASGPGTSYNNEQFF.

The V and J genes are TRBV5-1 and TRBJ2-3, with TRBD2 identical over 12 bases. The CDR3 loop spans 17 amino acids. V was clipped by 2 bases and J by 2 bases; unmatched bases: 6. Germline CDR1 reads SGHRS; CDR2 reads YFSETQ. The CDR3 reads CASSFYGLAGFTDTQYF. CDR3 DNA: TGCGCCAGCAGCTTTTATGGACTAGCGGGGTTCACAGATACGCAGTATTTT.

This clone came up a few times. This rearrangement joins TRBV19 to TRBJ1-5; D is perhaps TRBD1 (5 bases). V lost 3 bases, J lost 2 bases, and 17 bases lay in between. The CDR3 is 17 amino acids. Germline V lookup: CDR1 LNHDA, CDR2 SQIVND (reference sequence). The CDR3 bases are TGTGCCAGTAGTATGTTTGTCTTGGGGGGTCGCAATCAGCCCCAGCATTTT. This sequence encodes CASSMFVLGGRNQPQHF. Full variable domain (missing parts from reference TRBV19 and TRBJ1-5): DGGITQSPKYLFRKEGQNVTLSCEQNLNHDAMYWYRQDPGQGLRLIYYSQIVNDFQKGDIAEGYSVSREKKESFPLTVTSAQKNPTAFYLCASSMFVLGGRNQPQHFGDGTRLSIL.

The chain carries TRBV5-1 and TRBJ2-3; 12 nucleotides agree with TRBD2. J gave up 7 bases and V 4 bases, and 4 bases lay outside the gene matches. The CDR3 has 14 residues. Germline lookup yields CDR1 SGHRS and CDR2 YFSETQ. The CDR3 protein is CASSRLAGEHTQYF. CDR3 in DNA: TGCGCCAGCAGCCGACTAGCGGGGGAACATACGCAGTATTTT. The complete variable domain, with remaining parts taken from reference TRBV5-1 and TRBJ2-3, reads KAGVTQTPRYLIKTRGQQVTLSCSPISGHRSVSWYQQTPGQGLQFLFEYFSETQRNKGNFPGRFSGRQFSNSRSEMNVSTLELGDSALYLCASSRLAGEHTQYFGPGTRLTVL.

V gene TRBV30 combines with J gene TRBJ2-1; D ambiguous. The CDR3 runs 12 residues. V lost 1 base and J 4 bases, leaving 5 bases between the germline ends. In germline, CDR1 is GTSNPN, CDR2 SVGIG (reference sequence). The CDR3 protein is CAWSDNYNEQFF. The CDR3 DNA sequence: TGTGCCTGGAGTGATAATTACAATGAGCAGTTCTTC. Based on the CDR3 plus reference TRBV30 and TRBJ2-1, the full variable domain is SQTIHQWPATLVQPVGSPLSLECTVEGTSNPNLYWYRQAAGRGLQLLFYSVGIGQISSEVPQNLSASRPQDRQFILSSKKLLLSDSGFYLCAWSDNYNEQFFGPGTRLTVL.

This chain connects TRBV7-8 to TRBJ1-2; the match to TRBD1 covers 7 bases. The J segment lost 2 bases and the V segment lost 1 base, leaving 7 bases of the junction unmatched. The CDR3 length is 16 residues. The germline V gene encodes CDR1 SGHVS and CDR2 FQNEAQ. In DNA form, the CDR3 reads TGTGCCAGCAGCTTAGGCCGCAGGGGGGAAAACTATGGCTACACCTTC. It specifies CASSLGRRGENYGYTF.

V is TRBV12-3 or TRBV12-4 and J is TRBJ1-1; D unresolved. The V gene lost 2 bases and the J gene lost 5 bases, with 6 bases spanning the gap. The CDR3 sequence is 12 residues long. This CDR3 is CASSLLATEAFF. In nucleotides, the CDR3 is TGTGCCAGCAGTTTACTCGCGACTGAAGCTTTCTTT.

The chain carries TRBV11-3 and TRBJ2-5, with D perhaps matching TRBD1 (6 bases). Germline V gene sequence: CDR1 SGHNT, CDR2 YENEEA. Trimming stripped 5 bases from V and 3 bases from J, with 13 bases between. The CDR3 covers 14 residues. The CDR3: CASSPGVGEETQYF. CDR3 nucleotides: TGTGCCAGCAGCCCAGGGGTAGGGGAAGAGACCCAGTACTTC.

This chain joins TRBV5-1 and TRBJ1-1, with D possibly TRBD1 on 6 matching bases. Germline V gene lookup returns CDR1 SGHRS and CDR2 YFSETQ. V dropped 4 bases and J dropped 6 bases, with 22 bases sitting between them. There are 16 residues in the CDR3. The DNA of the CDR3 is TGCGCCAGCAGCCCTGGTACAGGGTCGTTCGGGGCTGAAGCTTTCTTT. This codes for CASSPGTGSFGAEAFF.

This chain links TRBV9 with TRBJ1-3; the D is unclear. There are 18 residues in the CDR3. The germline CDR1 and CDR2 sequences are SGDLS and YYNGEE. Deletions cut 0 bases from V and 1 base from J, with 17 bases between. DNA for the CDR3: TGTGCCAGCAGCGTAGCCCCCCGGGGAGATGGGTCTGGAAACACCATATATTTT. Encoded protein: CASSVAPRGDGSGNTIYF.

The genes are TRBV14 and TRBJ2-3; maybe TRBD2 (7 bases). This CDR3 has 15 amino acids. The V gene lost 3 bases and the J gene lost 2 bases, with 12 bases spanning the gap. The germline V gene has CDR1 SGHDN and CDR2 FVKESK. The DNA for the CDR3 is TGTGCCAGCAGCCACGGAGCGGGACACACAGATACGCAGTATTTT. Translating gives CASSHGAGHTDTQYF.

The genes are TRBV5-1 and TRBJ1-1; TRBD1 agrees at 9 bases. The junction had 3 bases not matched to a gene; V was cut back by 1 base and J by 2 bases. The CDR3 sequence is 15 residues long. CDR1 and CDR2 (germline): SGHRS, YFSETQ. The DNA of the CDR3 is TGCGCCAGCAGCTTGAACAGGGGGCGAAACACTGAAGCTTTCTTT. The encoded protein is CASSLNRGRNTEAFF.

The rearrangement links TRBV29-1 to TRBJ1-1; D possibly corresponds to TRBD1 (5 bases). V was shortened by 1 base and J by 5 bases, with 14 bases between the two germline ends. The CDR3 runs 14 residues. CDR1 is SQVTM, CDR2 ANQGSEA, per germline. The CDR3 sequence: CSVEVQGGWTEAFF. In DNA form, the CDR3 reads TGCAGCGTTGAAGTCCAGGGAGGATGGACTGAAGCTTTCTTT.

V and J are TRBV15 and TRBJ2-7; D may be TRBD2 (5 bases). The V and J ends lost 1 base and 3 bases respectively, with 7 bases between them. Germline lookup yields CDR1 LNHNV and CDR2 YYDKDF (reference sequence). This CDR3 is 13 amino acids long. The CDR3: CATSRGRGYEQYF. DNA for the CDR3: TGTGCCACCAGCAGAGGCCGGGGCTACGAGCAGTACTTC.

The J gene is TRBJ1-2, the V gene TRBV7-9; D not certain. The germline gives CDR1 SEHNR, CDR2 FQNEAQ (reference sequence). Trimming removed 1 base at V and 4 bases at J, with 13 bases between. CDR3 size: 15 residues. CDR3 sequence (DNA): TGTGCCAGCAGCTTAGGCTTGGGAGCACCCTATGGCTACACCTTC. Encoded protein: CASSLGLGAPYGYTF.

The rearrangement uses TRBV29-1 and TRBJ2-7, with a tentative D call TRBD1 (5 bases). V lost 6 bases and J lost 4, with 19 bases in between. CDR1 is SQVTM and CDR2 is ANQGSEA in the germline V gene. CDR3 size: 14 residues. This CDR3 reads CSVQGGPGWYEQYF. CDR3 nucleotides: TGCAGCGTCCAGGGTGGCCCCGGATGGTACGAGCAGTACTTC.

Concerning this clone: Distinct nucleotide sequences in the sample also encode this CDR3. The genes are TRBV5-1 and TRBJ1-6, with 10 bases that match TRBD1. The germline CDR1 and CDR2 sequences are SGHRS and YFSETQ. V lost 2 bases, J lost 8 bases, and 1 base stayed unmatched. The CDR3 extends over 14 amino acids. In DNA form, the CDR3 reads TGCGCCAGCAGCTTCGGGACAGGGGATTCACCCCTCCACTTT. Translation: CASSFGTGDSPLHF.

V and J are TRBV7-3 and TRBJ1-1; no clear D. From germline, CDR1 is SGHTA and CDR2 FQGTGA. The CDR3 is 15 amino acids. The V gene lost 5 bases and the J gene lost 0 bases, with 13 bases spanning the gap. The CDR3 loop reads CASSPFPGMNTEAFF. CDR3 nucleotide sequence: TGTGCCAGCAGCCCCTTCCCCGGGATGAACACTGAAGCTTTCTTT. Full variable domain (remainder filled in from reference TRBV7-3 and TRBJ1-1): GAGVSQTPSNKVTEKGKYVELRCDPISGHTALYWYRQSLGQGPEFLIYFQGTGAADDSGLPNDRFFAVRPEGSVSTLKIQRTERGDSAVYLCASSPFPGMNTEAFFGQGTRLTVV.

The rearrangement joins TRBV5-1 to TRBJ2-2, with D uncertain. In germline, CDR1 is SGHRS, CDR2 YFSETQ. V lost 3 bases and J 3 bases, leaving 15 bases between the germline ends. CDR3 length: 16 residues. The CDR3: CASSSRYGSDTGELFF. In nucleotides, the CDR3 is TGCGCCAGCAGCTCCAGGTACGGATCGGACACCGGGGAGCTGTTTTTT.

The V and J genes are TRBV6-5 and TRBJ2-7, with a weak D call TRBD1 (6 bases). Between the trimmed V and J ends, which lost 6 bases and 0 bases, there was a span of 12 bases. Germline V gene data show CDR1 as MNHEY and CDR2 as SVGAGI. This CDR3 is built from 14 residues. The CDR3 nucleotides are TGTGCCAGCAGCTCGGGACACCTCTCCTACGAGCAGTACTTC. It is translated as CASSSGHLSYEQYF.

Remarks on this clone: Other DNA sequences in the sample encode the same CDR3. The chain joins TRBV9 to TRBJ1-1; 9 nucleotides line up with TRBD1. Germline V lookup: CDR1 SGDLS, CDR2 YYNGEE. With 2 bases clipped from V and 2 bases from J, the junction kept 1 base outside the gene matches. This CDR3 has 14 amino acids. CDR3 coding DNA: TGTGCCAGCAGCGTGACAGGGGGTAACACTGAAGCTTTCTTT. Residues: CASSVTGGNTEAFF.